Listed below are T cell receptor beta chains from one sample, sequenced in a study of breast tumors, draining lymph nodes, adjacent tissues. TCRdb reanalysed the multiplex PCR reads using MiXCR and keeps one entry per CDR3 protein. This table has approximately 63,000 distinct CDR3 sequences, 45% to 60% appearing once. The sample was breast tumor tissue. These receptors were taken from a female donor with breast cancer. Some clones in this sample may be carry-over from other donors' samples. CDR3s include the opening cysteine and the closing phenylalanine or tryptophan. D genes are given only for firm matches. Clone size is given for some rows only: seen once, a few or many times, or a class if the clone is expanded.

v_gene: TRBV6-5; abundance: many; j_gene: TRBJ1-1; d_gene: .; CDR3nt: TGTGCCAGCAGTTACGAGGGTACGGCTGAAGCTTTCTTT; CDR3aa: CASSYEGTAEAFF
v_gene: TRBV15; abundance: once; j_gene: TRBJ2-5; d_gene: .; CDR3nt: TGTGCCACCAGCAGAGATGGGGGGGTGGGGCTCGGGGGCCGTGACCAAGAGACCCAGTACTTC; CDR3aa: CATSRDGGVGLGGRDQETQYF
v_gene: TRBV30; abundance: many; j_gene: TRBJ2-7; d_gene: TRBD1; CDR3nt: TGTGCCTGGAGTGTAACAGGGGGCCTCGAGCAGTACTTC; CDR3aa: CAWSVTGGLEQYF
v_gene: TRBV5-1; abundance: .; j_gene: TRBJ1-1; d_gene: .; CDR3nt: TGCGCCAGCAGCCTAAGACTGATGAACACTGAAGCTTTCTTT; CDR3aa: CASSLRLMNTEAFF
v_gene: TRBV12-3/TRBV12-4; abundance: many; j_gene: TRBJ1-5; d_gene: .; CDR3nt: TGTGCCAGCAGTTTAAGATTACGGGTTGATCAGCCCCAGCATTTT; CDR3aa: CASSLRLRVDQPQHF
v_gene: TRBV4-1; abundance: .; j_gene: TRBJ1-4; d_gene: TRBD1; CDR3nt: TGCGCCAGCAGGAGGGAGGGGGCCGGTGAAAAACTGTTTTTT; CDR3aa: CASRREGAGEKLFF
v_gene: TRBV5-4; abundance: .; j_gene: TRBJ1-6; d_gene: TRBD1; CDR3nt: TGTGCCAGTGGGGGACAGGGTAGTCCCCTCCGCTTT; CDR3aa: CASGGQGSPLRF
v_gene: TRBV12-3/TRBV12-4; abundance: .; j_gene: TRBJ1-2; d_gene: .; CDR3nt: TGTGCCAGCAGCCTCGGCAGGCTATACTATGGCTACACCTTC; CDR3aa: CASSLGRLYYGYTF
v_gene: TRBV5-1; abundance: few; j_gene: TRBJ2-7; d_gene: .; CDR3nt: .; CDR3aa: CASSFYICSARGDTGEGYEQYF
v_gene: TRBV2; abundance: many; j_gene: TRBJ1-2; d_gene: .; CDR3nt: TGTGCCAGCAGGAGACAGCTTAGGGACTATGGCTACACCTTC; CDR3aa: CASRRQLRDYGYTF
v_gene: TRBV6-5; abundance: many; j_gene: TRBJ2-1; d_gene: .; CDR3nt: TGTGCCAGCAGTCCCCCGCGGGGCCCGAGCAGGGATGAGCAGTTCTTC; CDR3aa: CASSPPRGPSRDEQFF
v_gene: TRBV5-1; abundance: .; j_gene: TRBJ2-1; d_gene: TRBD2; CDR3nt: TGCGCCAGCAGCACGGGACTAGCGGTACCCTACAATGAGCAGTTCTTC; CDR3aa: CASSTGLAVPYNEQFF
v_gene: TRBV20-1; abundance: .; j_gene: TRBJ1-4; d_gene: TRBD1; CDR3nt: TGCAGTGTAGGGCAGGGGGCGACTAAGGATGAAAAACTGTTTTTT; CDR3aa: CSVGQGATKDEKLFF
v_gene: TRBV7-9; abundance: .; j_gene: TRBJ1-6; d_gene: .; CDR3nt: .; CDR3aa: CASSIYLCSVGGGNSPLHF
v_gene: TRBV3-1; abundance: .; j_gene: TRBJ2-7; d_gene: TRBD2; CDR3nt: TGTGCCAGCAGCGGGACTAGCGGGGGGGACTACGAGCAGTACTTC; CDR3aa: CASSGTSGGDYEQYF
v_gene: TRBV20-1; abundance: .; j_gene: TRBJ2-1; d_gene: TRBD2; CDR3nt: TGCAGTGGGACTAGCGGGAGGGCAAATGGCTACAATGAGCAGTTCTTC; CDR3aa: CSGTSGRANGYNEQFF
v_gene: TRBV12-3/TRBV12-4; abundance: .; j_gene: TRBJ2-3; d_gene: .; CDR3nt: TGTGCCAGCAGTTTGGCGGGTCTCACAGATACGCAGTATTTT; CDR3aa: CASSLAGLTDTQYF
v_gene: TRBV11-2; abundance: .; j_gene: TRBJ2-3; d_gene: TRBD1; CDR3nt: TGTGCCAGCAACACCGGGACAGTGACAGATACGCAGTATTTT; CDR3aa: CASNTGTVTDTQYF
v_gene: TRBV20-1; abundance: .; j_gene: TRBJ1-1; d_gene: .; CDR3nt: TGCAGTGCTAGTGATGGGGGGGAGAACACTGAAGCTTTCTTT; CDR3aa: CSASDGGENTEAFF
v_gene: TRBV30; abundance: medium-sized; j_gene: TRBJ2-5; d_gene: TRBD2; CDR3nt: TGTGCCTGGAGTATCTTGCCTAGCGGGAGTGAAGAGACCCAGTACTTC; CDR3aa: CAWSILPSGSEETQYF
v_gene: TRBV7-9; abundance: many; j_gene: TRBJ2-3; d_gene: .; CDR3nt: TGTGCCAGCAGCTCCAGGGTCAGGGGGGGCACAGATACGCAGTATTTT; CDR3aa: CASSSRVRGGTDTQYF
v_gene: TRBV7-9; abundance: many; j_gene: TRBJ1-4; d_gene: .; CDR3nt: TGTGCCAGCAGCCCCGGGGCAACTAATGAAAAACTGTTTTTT; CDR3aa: CASSPGATNEKLFF
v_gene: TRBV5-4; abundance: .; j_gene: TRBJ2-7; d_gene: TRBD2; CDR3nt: TGTGCCAGCAGCCCGAGCGGGAGGGTATCCTACGAGCAGTACTTC; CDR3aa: CASSPSGRVSYEQYF
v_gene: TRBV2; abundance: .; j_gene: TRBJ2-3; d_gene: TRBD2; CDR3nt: TGTGCCTCCGGCCCCCTGAGCGGGGGGGCAGATACGCAGTATTTT; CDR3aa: CASGPLSGGADTQYF
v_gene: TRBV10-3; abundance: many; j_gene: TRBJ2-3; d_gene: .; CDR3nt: TGTGCCATCAGTTGGGATCCAGATACGCAGTATTTT; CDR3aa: CAISWDPDTQYF
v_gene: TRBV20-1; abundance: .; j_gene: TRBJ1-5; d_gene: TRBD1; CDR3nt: TGCAGTGCTAGAGAGGGTGGGACAGGGGCTGGGCAGCCCCAGCATTTT; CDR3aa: CSAREGGTGAGQPQHF
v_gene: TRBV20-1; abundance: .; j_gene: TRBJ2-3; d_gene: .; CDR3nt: TGCAGTGCTAGAGGGTATGGGAACCCTACGGGGGGCACAGACACGCAGTATTTT; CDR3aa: CSARGYGNPTGGTDTQYF
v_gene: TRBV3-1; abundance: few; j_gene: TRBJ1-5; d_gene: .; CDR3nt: TGTGCCAGCAGCCCCACGAGGGGGAGGCAGCCCCAGCATTTT; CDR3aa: CASSPTRGRQPQHF
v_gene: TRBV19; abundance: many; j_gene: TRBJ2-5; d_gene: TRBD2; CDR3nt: TGTGCCAGTAGTATGAGTAGCGGGGGGGCCCGGGAGACCCAGTACTTC; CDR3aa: CASSMSSGGARETQYF
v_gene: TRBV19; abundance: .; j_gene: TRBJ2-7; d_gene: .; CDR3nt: TGTGCCAGTAGTGGAGGGGACCTCAATTACTACGAGCAGTACTTC; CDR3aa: CASSGGDLNYYEQYF
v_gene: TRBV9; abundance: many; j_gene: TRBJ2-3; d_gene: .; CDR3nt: TGTGCCAGCAGCGTACTTCCTAGCTCAGATACGCAGTATTTT; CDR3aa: CASSVLPSSDTQYF
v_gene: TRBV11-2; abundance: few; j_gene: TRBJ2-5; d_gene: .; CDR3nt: TGTGCCAGCAGCATGACCTTGATTCTGTACTTC; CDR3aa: CASSMTLILYF
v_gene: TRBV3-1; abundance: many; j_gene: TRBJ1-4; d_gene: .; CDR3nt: TGTGCCAGCAGCCAAGAAGGGGAAAAACTGTTTTTT; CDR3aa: CASSQEGEKLFF
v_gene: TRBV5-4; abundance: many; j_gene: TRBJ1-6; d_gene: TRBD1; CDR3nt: TGTGCCAGCAGCTTGCAGACAGGGAGTAGGTCACCCCTCCACTTT; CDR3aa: CASSLQTGSRSPLHF
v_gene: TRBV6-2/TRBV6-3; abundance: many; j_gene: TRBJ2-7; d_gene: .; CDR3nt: TGTGCCAGCAGTCAGAGAAGGACCTACGAGCAGTACTTC; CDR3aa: CASSQRRTYEQYF
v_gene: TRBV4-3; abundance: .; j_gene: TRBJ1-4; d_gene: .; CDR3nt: TGCGCCAGCAGCCAAGTCGGTCCGGTGGAAAAACTGTTTTTT; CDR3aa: CASSQVGPVEKLFF
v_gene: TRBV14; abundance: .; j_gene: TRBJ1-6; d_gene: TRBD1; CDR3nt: TGTGCCAGCAGCCACAGGGGGCTTTATTCACCCCTCCACTTT; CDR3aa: CASSHRGLYSPLHF
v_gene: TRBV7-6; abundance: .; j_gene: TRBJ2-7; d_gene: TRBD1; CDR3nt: TGTGCCAGCAGCCAGACAGGGGGCGAGCAGTACTTC; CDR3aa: CASSQTGGEQYF
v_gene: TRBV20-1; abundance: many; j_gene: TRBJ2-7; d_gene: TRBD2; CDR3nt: TGCAGTGCTGAGACTAGCGGGAGCGTGCAGTACTTC; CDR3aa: CSAETSGSVQYF
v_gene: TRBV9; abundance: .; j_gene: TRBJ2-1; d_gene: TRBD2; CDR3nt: TGTGCCAGCAGCGTAGCCGGGGGGAGGGAGCAGTTCTTC; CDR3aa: CASSVAGGREQFF
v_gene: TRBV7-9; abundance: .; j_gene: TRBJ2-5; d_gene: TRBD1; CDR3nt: TGTGCCAGCAGCTTGTCGGGACAGAAAGAGACCCAGTACTTC; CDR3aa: CASSLSGQKETQYF
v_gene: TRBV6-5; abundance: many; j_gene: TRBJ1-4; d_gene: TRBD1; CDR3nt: TGTGCCAGCAGTTACTCGACAGGGGGGGAAAAACTGTTTTTT; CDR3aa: CASSYSTGGEKLFF
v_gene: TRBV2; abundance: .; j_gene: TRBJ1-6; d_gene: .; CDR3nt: TGTGCCAGCAGTGAACCTAGTCGGATAGGAGCCAATTCACCCCTCCACTTT; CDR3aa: CASSEPSRIGANSPLHF
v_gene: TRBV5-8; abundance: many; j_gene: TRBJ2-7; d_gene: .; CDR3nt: TGTGCCAGCAGCTCAACCTCGGACGAGCAGTACTTC; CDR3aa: CASSSTSDEQYF
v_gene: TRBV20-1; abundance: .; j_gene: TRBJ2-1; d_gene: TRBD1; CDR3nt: TGCAGTGCTAGAGATGCTACTAGCGGAGGAGGGACAGGGGAGTTCTTC; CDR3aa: CSARDATSGGGTGEFF
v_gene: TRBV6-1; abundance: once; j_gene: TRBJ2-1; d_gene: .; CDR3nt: TGTGCCAGCAGTGAACGTACAGGGGAGCAGTTCTTC; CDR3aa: CASSERTGEQFF
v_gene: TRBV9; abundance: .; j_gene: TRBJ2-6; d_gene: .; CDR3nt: TGTGCCAGCAGCGTAGAGGGACGGAGCTCTGGGGCCAACGTCCTGACTTTC; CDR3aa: CASSVEGRSSGANVLTF
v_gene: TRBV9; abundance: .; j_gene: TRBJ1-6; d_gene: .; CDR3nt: TGTGCCAGCAGCGCGGGGAGCTCCTATAATTCACCCCTCCACTTT; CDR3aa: CASSAGSSYNSPLHF
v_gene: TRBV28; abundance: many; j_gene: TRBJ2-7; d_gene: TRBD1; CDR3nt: TGTGCCAGCAGTTTTGGGTCGGACAGGAGCTCCTACGAGCAGTACTTC; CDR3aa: CASSFGSDRSSYEQYF
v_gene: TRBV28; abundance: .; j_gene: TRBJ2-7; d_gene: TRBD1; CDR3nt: TGTGCCAGCAGTCAGACCGGGACAGCGACTATTGAGCAGTACTTC; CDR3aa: CASSQTGTATIEQYF
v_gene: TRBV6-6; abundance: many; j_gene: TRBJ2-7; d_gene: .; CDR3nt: TGTGCCAGCGGGAGGGACAGCCCTTACGAGCAGTACTTC; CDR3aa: CASGRDSPYEQYF
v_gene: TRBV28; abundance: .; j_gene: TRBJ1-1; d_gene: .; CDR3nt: TGTGCCGGCTCATTAACAGGAAAGAACACTGAAGCTTTCTTT; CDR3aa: CAGSLTGKNTEAFF
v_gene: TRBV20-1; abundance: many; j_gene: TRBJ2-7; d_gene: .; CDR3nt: TGCAGTGCTTGGGCCCGGGACAAAGACTACGAGCAGTACTTC; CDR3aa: CSAWARDKDYEQYF
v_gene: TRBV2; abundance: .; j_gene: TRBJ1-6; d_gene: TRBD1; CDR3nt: TGTGCCAGCAGCGGGACAGGGGGCGCCGGTTCACCCCTCCACTTT; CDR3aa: CASSGTGGAGSPLHF
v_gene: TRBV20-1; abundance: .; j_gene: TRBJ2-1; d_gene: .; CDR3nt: TGCAGTGCTAGATCCCAGGGGGGGGAGTCCTACAATGAGCAGTTCTTC; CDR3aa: CSARSQGGESYNEQFF